The T cell receptor beta chain described here comes from a study of monozygotic twins with inflammatory bowel disease. Germline V gene lookup returns CDR1 SGHTA and CDR2 FQGNSA. The CDR3 is made up of 12 amino acids. Findings and limits, study-wide: By inverse Simpson index, TCRbeta diversity was lower in IBD patients than in healthy co-twins.

Points on this clonotype: Its antigen is undetermined.

TCRdb re-called the 5' RACE reads; one entry per CDR3 protein, DNA not given. This table lists about 380,000 distinct CDR3 sequences. The sequence derives from a human donor with ulcerative colitis or Crohn's disease, or a healthy co-twin of an affected twin (not recorded which). The gene calls are TRBV7-2 and TRBJ1-1. Sequenced input: blood. The CDR3 spells CASSLGGFEAFF.